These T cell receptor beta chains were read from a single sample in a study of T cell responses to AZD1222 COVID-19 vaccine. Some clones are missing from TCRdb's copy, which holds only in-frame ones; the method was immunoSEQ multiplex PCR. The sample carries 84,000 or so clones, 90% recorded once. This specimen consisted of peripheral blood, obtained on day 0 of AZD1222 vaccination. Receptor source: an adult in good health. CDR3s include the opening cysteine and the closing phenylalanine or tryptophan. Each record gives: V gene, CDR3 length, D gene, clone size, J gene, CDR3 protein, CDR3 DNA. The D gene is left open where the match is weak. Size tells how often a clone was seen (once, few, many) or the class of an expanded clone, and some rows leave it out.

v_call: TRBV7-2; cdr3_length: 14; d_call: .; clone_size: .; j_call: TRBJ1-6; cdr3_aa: CASSKTGLHSPLHF; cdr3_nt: TGTGCCAGCAGCAAAACCGGACTCCATTCACCCCTCCACTTT
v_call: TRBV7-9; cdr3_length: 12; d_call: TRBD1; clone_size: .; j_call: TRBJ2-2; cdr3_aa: CASSLDRGRMFF; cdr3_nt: TGTGCCAGCAGCCTAGACAGGGGGAGGATGTTTTTT
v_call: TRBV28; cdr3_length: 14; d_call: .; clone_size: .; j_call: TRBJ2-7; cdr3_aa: CASSLVSSSYEQYF; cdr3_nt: TGTGCCAGCAGTTTAGTCAGCAGCTCCTACGAGCAGTACTTC
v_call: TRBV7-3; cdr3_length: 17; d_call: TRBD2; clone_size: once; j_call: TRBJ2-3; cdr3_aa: CASSLIGTSGGTDTQYF; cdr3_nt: TGTGCCAGCAGCTTGATCGGGACTAGCGGGGGTACAGATACGCAGTATTTT
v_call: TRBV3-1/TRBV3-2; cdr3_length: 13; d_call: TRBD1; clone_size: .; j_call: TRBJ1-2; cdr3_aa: CASSQDRGHGYTF; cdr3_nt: TGTGCCAGCAGCCAAGATAGGGGGCATGGCTACACCTTC
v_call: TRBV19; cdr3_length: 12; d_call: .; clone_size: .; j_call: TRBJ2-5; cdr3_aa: CASSMDVETQYF; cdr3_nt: TGTGCCAGTAGTATGGACGTAGAGACCCAGTACTTC
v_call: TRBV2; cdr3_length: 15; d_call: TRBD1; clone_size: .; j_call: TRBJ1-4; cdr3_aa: CASRGQGAANEKLFF; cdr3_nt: TGTGCCAGCAGGGGGCAGGGGGCAGCTAATGAAAAACTGTTTTTT
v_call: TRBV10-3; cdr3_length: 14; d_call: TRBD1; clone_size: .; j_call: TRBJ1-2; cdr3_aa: CAIRGTGAGYGYTF; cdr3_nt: TGTGCCATCAGGGGGACAGGGGCGGGCTATGGCTACACCTTC
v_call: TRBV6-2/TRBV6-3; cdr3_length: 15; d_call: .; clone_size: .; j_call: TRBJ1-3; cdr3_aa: CASSFSQNSGNTIYF; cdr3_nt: TGTGCCAGCAGTTTCTCGCAAAACTCTGGAAACACCATATATTTT
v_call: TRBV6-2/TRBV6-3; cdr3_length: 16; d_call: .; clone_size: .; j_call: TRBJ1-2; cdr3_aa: CASSYSSREGGYGYTF; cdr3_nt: TGTGCCAGCAGTTACTCGAGCAGGGAGGGTGGCTATGGCTACACCTTC
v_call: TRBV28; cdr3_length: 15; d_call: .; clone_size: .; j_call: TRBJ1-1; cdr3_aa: CASEAGVRRNTEAFF; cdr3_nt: TGTGCCAGCGAAGCAGGGGTTAGGAGGAACACTGAAGCTTTCTTT
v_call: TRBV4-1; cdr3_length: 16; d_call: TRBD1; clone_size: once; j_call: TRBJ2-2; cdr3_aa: CASSHSTGSGTGELFF; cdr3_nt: TGCGCCAGCAGCCATTCGACAGGGTCGGGCACCGGGGAGCTGTTTTTT
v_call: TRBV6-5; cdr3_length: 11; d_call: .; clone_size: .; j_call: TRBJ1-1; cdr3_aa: CASVRDTEAFF; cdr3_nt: TGTGCCAGCGTCCGCGACACTGAAGCTTTCTTT
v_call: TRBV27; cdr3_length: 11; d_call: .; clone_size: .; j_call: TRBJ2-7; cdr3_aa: CASSRFYEQYF; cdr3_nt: TGTGCCAGCAGCCGTTTCTACGAGCAGTACTTC
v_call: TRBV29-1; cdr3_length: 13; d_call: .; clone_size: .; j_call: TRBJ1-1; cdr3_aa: CSVGQHPNTEAFF; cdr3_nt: TGCAGCGTTGGGCAACACCCGAACACTGAAGCTTTCTTT
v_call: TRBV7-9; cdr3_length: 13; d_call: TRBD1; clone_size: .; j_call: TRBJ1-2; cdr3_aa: CASQGARAEGYTF; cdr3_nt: TGTGCCAGCCAGGGGGCGCGAGCGGAAGGCTACACCTTC
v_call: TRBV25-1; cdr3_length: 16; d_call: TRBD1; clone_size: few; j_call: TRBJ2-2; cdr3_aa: CASTGTGTGLTGELFF; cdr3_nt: TGTGCCAGCACGGGTACCGGGACAGGGCTTACCGGGGAGCTGTTTTTT
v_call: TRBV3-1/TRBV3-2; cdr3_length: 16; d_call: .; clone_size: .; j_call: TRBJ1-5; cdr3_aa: CASSQGAGEWGQPQHF; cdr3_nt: TGTGCCAGCAGCCAAGGAGCAGGGGAATGGGGTCAGCCCCAGCATTTT
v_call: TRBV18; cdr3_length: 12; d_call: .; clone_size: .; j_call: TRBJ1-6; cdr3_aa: CASSPYNSPLHF; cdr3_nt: TGTGCCAGCTCACCTTATAATTCACCCCTCCACTTT
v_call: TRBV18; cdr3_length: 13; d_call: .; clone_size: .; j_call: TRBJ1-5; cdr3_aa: CASSPGQTQPQHF; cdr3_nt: TGTGCCAGCTCACCAGGACAGACCCAGCCCCAGCATTTT
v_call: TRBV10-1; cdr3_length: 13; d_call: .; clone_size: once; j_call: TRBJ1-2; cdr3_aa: CASSDGRGYGYTF; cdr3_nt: TGCGCCAGCAGTGATGGTAGGGGGTATGGCTACACCTTC
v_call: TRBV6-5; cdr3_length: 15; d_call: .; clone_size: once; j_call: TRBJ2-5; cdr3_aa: CASTRTPLYQETQYF; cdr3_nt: TGTGCCAGCACCAGGACGCCTCTTTACCAAGAGACCCAGTACTTC
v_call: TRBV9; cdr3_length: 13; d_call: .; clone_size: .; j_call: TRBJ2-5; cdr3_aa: CASSGQLQETQYF; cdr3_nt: TGTGCCAGCAGCGGACAACTCCAAGAGACCCAGTACTTC
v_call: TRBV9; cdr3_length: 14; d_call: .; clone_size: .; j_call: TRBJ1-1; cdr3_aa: CASSVAGFRTEAFF; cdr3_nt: TGTGCCAGCAGCGTAGCAGGGTTCCGCACTGAAGCTTTCTTT
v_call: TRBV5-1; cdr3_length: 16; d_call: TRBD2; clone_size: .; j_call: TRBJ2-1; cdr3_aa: CASSTGTSGGSNEQFF; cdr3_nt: TGCGCCAGCAGCACCGGGACTAGTGGGGGGTCGAATGAGCAGTTCTTC
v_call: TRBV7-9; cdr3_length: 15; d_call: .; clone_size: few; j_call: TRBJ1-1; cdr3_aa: CASSFYQGSNTEAFF; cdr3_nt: TGTGCCAGCAGCTTTTACCAGGGGTCGAACACTGAAGCTTTCTTT
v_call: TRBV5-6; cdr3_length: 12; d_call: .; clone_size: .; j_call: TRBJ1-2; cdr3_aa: CASNDRNYGYTF; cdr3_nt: TGTGCCAGCAACGACAGGAACTATGGCTACACCTTC
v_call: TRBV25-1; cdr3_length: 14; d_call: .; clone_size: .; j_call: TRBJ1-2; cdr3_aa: CASSPPTANYGYTF; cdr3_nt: TGTGCCAGCAGCCCGCCGACAGCCAACTATGGCTACACCTTC